The text below deals with one T cell receptor (beta chain). A read error may produce the germline difference seen at one junction end. Germline CDR1 and CDR2: LNHDA and SQIVND (reference sequence). The CDR3 is made up of 13 amino acids. These data come from a study of blood T cell repertoires in COVID-19. Across the study: COVID-19 samples collected from the United States, Italy and Spain covered acute and convalescent phases. From T cells, B-cell-depleted T cells, or PBMCs came the material, which was cDNA or gDNA.

As processed by the authors: Amplification from reference gene primers served as the basis for estimated nucleated cell counts. Generated by immunoSEQ multiplex PCR, the TCRdb table keeps only in-frame clones and is missing some. That table gives V, J and clone size, and the DNA gave D and trimming. Of 20,000 to 30,000 clones in the sample, around 67% are singletons; the top ten hold 7.3%. This receptor was taken from a man between 60 and 70 years old with active or convalescent COVID-19. Sequencing was performed on peripheral blood. The chain combines TRBV19 with TRBJ1-2; 7 bases agree with TRBD1. The CDR3 nucleotides are TGTGCCAGTCGTATCGAGGGGGCATATGGCTACACCTTC. Amino acid sequence: CASRIEGAYGYTF. Combining the CDR3 with reference TRBV19 and TRBJ1-2 gives the whole variable domain DGGITQSPKYLFRKEGQNVTLSCEQNLNHDAMYWYRQDPGQGLRLIYYSQIVNDFQKGDIAEGYSVSREKKESFPLTVTSAQKNPTAFYLCASRIEGAYGYTFGSGTRLTVV.